This TCR beta chain emerged from a study of cytomegalovirus exposure and HLA in healthy donors. The PCR made use of 60 Vbeta and 13 Jbeta primers. Produced via immunoSEQ multiplex PCR; TCRdb's table is partial and in-frame only. Altogether 55,000 to 65,000 clones are present, roughly 90% being singletons, with the ten largest covering about 1.6%. Note on this clone: Its antigen is unidentified.

V lost 6 bases, J lost 5 bases, and 14 bases lay in between. The CDR3 covers 14 residues. Germline lookup yields CDR1 SGHRS and CDR2 YFSETQ. Findings of the study overall: The majority of TCR sequences were rare, yet some public TCRs appeared in many donors. The classifier was said to identify cytomegalovirus status with high specificity and sensitivity.

This sequence originates from a man under 40 in good health and CMV-seropositive. V gene TRBV5-1 combines with J gene TRBJ2-2, with D perhaps TRBD2 (7 bases). Input material: PBMCs. CDR3 bases: TGCGCCAGCAAGGCGAGGGGGGGAACCGGGGAGCTGTTTTTT. It yields the protein CASKARGGTGELFF.